This is a list of T cell receptor beta chains from one sample in a study of cytomegalovirus exposure and HLA in healthy donors. Profiling relied on immunoSEQ multiplex PCR, and the TCRdb table lists in-frame clones only, not all of them. This table holds some 100,000 clones, 79% found once. Sequences were obtained from PBMCs. The receptors shown here come from a female donor in good health and CMV-seropositive. CDR3s include the opening cysteine and the closing phenylalanine or tryptophan. Fields, in order: V gene, D gene, J gene, clone size, CDR3 length, CDR3 protein, CDR3 DNA. The D gene is left open where the match is weak. Clone size is not always given. Where it is, it says once, few, many or a class for expanded clones.

>TRBV18|TRBD1|TRBJ2-1|NA|15
CASSPPGQGANEQFF
TGTGCCAGCTCACCACCCGGACAGGGGGCGAATGAGCAGTTCTTC
>TRBV7-8|NA|TRBJ2-1|few|13
CASSLGGENEQFF
TGTGCCAGCAGCTTGGGCGGGGAGAATGAGCAGTTCTTC
>TRBV27|TRBD2|TRBJ2-5|NA|18
CASRPSLAGPLKGETQYF
TGTGCCAGCCGCCCCTCCCTAGCGGGGCCCCTCAAGGGGGAGACCCAGTACTTC
>TRBV10-3|NA|TRBJ2-7|NA|15
CAISDPPGGSYEQYF
TGTGCCATCAGCGACCCACCAGGAGGGTCCTACGAGCAGTACTTC
>TRBV6-1|NA|TRBJ1-5|NA|15
CASSEVLTPGQPQHF
TGTGCCAGCAGTGAAGTACTCACACCGGGTCAGCCCCAGCATTTT
>TRBV12-5|TRBD1|TRBJ2-2|once|16
CASGSQGQENTGELFF
TGTGCTAGTGGTTCGCAGGGACAGGAGAACACCGGGGAGCTGTTTTTT
>TRBV2|NA|TRBJ2-7|NA|12
CASSDRGHEQYF
TGTGCCAGCAGTGACAGGGGCCACGAGCAGTACTTC
>TRBV7-2|NA|TRBJ2-3|NA|13
CASSPPGTDTQYF
TGTGCCAGCAGCCCGCCCGGGACAGATACGCAGTATTTT
>TRBV19|NA|TRBJ1-5|NA|17
CASSIDVGGGSNQPQHF
TGTGCCAGTAGTATAGACGTGGGAGGGGGAAGCAATCAGCCCCAGCATTTT
>TRBV5-1|TRBD1|TRBJ1-1|NA|14
CASSLRSGGTEAFF
TGCGCCAGCAGCTTGAGGTCAGGGGGCACTGAAGCTTTCTTT
>TRBV5-1|NA|TRBJ1-1|NA|12
CASSSPGAEAFF
TGCGCCAGCAGCTCCCCAGGCGCTGAAGCTTTCTTT
>TRBV5-1|TRBD1|TRBJ1-4|NA|15
CASRQGTGSNEKLFF
TGCGCCAGCAGACAGGGGACAGGGAGCAATGAAAAACTGTTTTTT
>TRBV5-1|TRBD2|TRBJ2-2|NA|20
CASSLASWTSGSVYTGELFF
TGCGCCAGCAGCTTGGCCTCTTGGACTAGCGGGAGTGTGTACACCGGGGAGCTGTTTTTT
>TRBV4-1|NA|TRBJ2-7|NA|18
CASSQPQQGRRGSYEQYF
TGCGCCAGCAGCCAACCCCAACAGGGCCGAAGGGGCTCCTACGAGCAGTACTTC
>TRBV27|NA|TRBJ1-5|once|15
CASSLSGGNNQPQHF
TGTGCCAGCAGTTTATCCGGGGGAAACAATCAGCCCCAGCATTTT
>TRBV30|NA|TRBJ2-5|few|11
CAWIRSETQYF
TGTGCCTGGATTAGGAGCGAGACCCAGTACTTC
>TRBV9|NA|TRBJ2-7|NA|14
CASSVGEPIYEQYF
TGTGCCAGCAGCGTAGGGGAGCCGATATACGAGCAGTACTTC
>TRBV7-2|TRBD2|TRBJ2-3|NA|15
CASSLLAGGPDTQYF
TGTGCCAGCAGCTTGCTAGCGGGGGGGCCAGATACGCAGTATTTT
>TRBV18|NA|TRBJ2-5|NA|12
CASSGTQETQYF
TGTGCCAGCTCAGGGACACAAGAGACCCAGTACTTC
>TRBV11-2|NA|TRBJ2-2|once|15
CASSLPQGLAGELFF
TGTGCCAGCAGCTTGCCGCAGGGCTTGGCCGGGGAGCTGTTTTTT
>TRBV5-5|NA|TRBJ2-7|NA|15
CASSLGAGGYYEQYF
TGTGCCAGCAGCTTGGGGGCCGGCGGGTACTACGAGCAGTACTTC
>TRBV6-5|NA|TRBJ1-1|NA|14
CASSPPTGRTEAFF
TGTGCCAGCAGCCCACCTACGGGGAGGACTGAAGCTTTCTTT
>TRBV9|NA|TRBJ1-2|NA|16
CASSVGPQTFNYGYTF
TGTGCCAGCAGCGTGGGGCCGCAGACCTTTAACTATGGCTACACCTTC
>TRBV7-8|TRBD1|TRBJ2-7|NA|17
CASSLVPGAGGPYEQYF
TGTGCCAGCAGCTTAGTACCAGGGGCAGGGGGACCCTACGAGCAGTACTTC
>TRBV6-6|TRBD1|TRBJ1-1|NA|15
CASSYGQGLNTEAFF
TGTGCCAGCAGTTACGGACAGGGGTTGAACACTGAAGCTTTCTTT
>TRBV5-1|TRBD2|TRBJ2-4|NA|16
CASRPGLAGTQNSQYF
TGCGCCAGCAGGCCGGGACTAGCGGGTACTCAAAACAGTCAGTACTTC
>TRBV5-6|TRBD2|TRBJ2-7|few|14
CASSLMSSGGEQYF
TGTGCCAGCAGCTTGATGAGTAGCGGGGGAGAGCAGTACTTC
>TRBV6-6|NA|TRBJ2-7|once|15
CASSSLARVSHEQYF
TGTGCCAGCAGTTCGCTTGCCAGGGTGTCCCACGAGCAGTACTTC
>TRBV4-1|NA|TRBJ2-4|NA|14
CASSQGGSVDIQYF
TGCGCCAGCAGCCAAGGGGGCTCAGTGGACATTCAGTACTTC
>TRBV5-1|NA|TRBJ1-1|NA|15
CASSSRGVWETEAFF
TGCGCCAGCAGCTCCCGGGGAGTTTGGGAGACTGAAGCTTTCTTT
>TRBV19|TRBD1|TRBJ1-1|NA|16
CASSIGQGAVNTEAFF
TGTGCCAGTAGTATAGGACAGGGGGCGGTGAACACTGAAGCTTTCTTT
>TRBV19|TRBD2|TRBJ2-1|NA|13
CASGTRWGNEQFF
TGTGCCAGCGGGACTAGATGGGGCAATGAGCAGTTCTTC
>TRBV6-1|NA|TRBJ2-7|NA|12
CASSVLSYEQYF
TGTGCCAGCAGTGTTTTATCCTACGAGCAGTACTTC
>TRBV21-1|NA|TRBJ2-3|NA|11
CASKHTERQYF
TGTGCCAGCAAACATACAGAAAGGCAGTATTTT
>TRBV30|NA|TRBJ2-7|NA|11
CAWSRGGEQYF
TGTGCCTGGAGTAGGGGCGGCGAGCAGTACTTC
>TRBV7-9|NA|TRBJ2-2|NA|17
CASSLGQRASNTGELFF
TGTGCCAGCAGCTTAGGCCAGCGGGCCTCGAACACCGGGGAGCTGTTTTTT
>TRBV4-1|NA|TRBJ1-3|NA|15
CASSQSSDKRNTIYF
TGCGCCAGCAGCCAGAGTAGTGATAAACGGAACACCATATATTTT
>TRBV27|NA|TRBJ2-7|NA|13
CASSLGTTYEQYF
TGTGCCAGCAGCCTCGGGACAACCTACGAGCAGTACTTC
>TRBV5-1|TRBD1|TRBJ1-2|NA|18
CASSPGRDRGQANYGYTF
TGCGCCAGCAGTCCTGGACGGGACAGGGGACAAGCTAACTATGGCTACACCTTC
>TRBV18|TRBD1|TRBJ2-3|once|16
CASSPLGQGWKDTQYF
TGTGCCAGCTCACCACTGGGACAGGGTTGGAAAGATACGCAGTATTTT
>TRBV18|NA|TRBJ2-1|NA|14
CASHTGIAGNEQFF
TGTGCCAGCCATACAGGGATTGCGGGCAATGAGCAGTTCTTC
>TRBV30|TRBD2|TRBJ2-1|NA|13
CAQGREGYNEQFF
TGTGCCCAGGGGCGGGAGGGCTACAATGAGCAGTTCTTC
>TRBV13|NA|TRBJ2-7|NA|12
CASSRYPYEQYF
TGTGCCAGCAGCCGCTATCCCTACGAGCAGTACTTC
>TRBV10-3|NA|TRBJ1-5|NA|13
CAISRQIDQPQHF
TGTGCCATCAGCCGACAGATAGATCAGCCCCAGCATTTT
>TRBV6-6|NA|TRBJ2-2|NA|14
CASSLGARTGELFF
TGTGCCAGCAGTTTGGGAGCGAGGACCGGGGAGCTGTTTTTT
>TRBV7-9|TRBD1|TRBJ2-2|NA|16
CSSSPGQGATGGELFF
TGTTCCAGCAGCCCGGGACAGGGGGCTACGGGCGGGGAGCTGTTTTTT
>TRBV5-8|TRBD2|TRBJ2-1|NA|16
CASSLGSGLAGGEQFF
TGTGCCAGCAGCTTGGGGTCGGGACTAGCGGGAGGAGAGCAGTTCTTC
>TRBV6-1|NA|TRBJ1-1|NA|16
CASSEALGAMNIEAFF
TGTGCCAGCAGTGAGGCCTTAGGAGCGATGAACATTGAAGCTTTCTTT
>TRBV6-5|TRBD2|TRBJ2-3|NA|15
CASSAFGGSTDTQYF
TGTGCCAGCAGTGCCTTCGGGGGGAGCACAGATACGCAGTATTTT
>TRBV2|NA|TRBJ1-1|NA|15
CASRPDLGLNTEAFF
TGTGCCAGCAGACCAGACTTGGGTCTAAACACTGAAGCTTTCTTT
>TRBV9|NA|TRBJ2-1|NA|13
CASSDPNRDEQFF
TGTGCCAGCAGCGACCCTAACAGGGATGAGCAGTTCTTC
>TRBV30|TRBD2|TRBJ2-3|NA|15
CAWSSGGLSTDTQYF
TGTGCCTGGAGTAGCGGGGGCCTTAGCACAGATACGCAGTATTTT
>TRBV25-1|NA|TRBJ1-2|NA|13
CASSESVSYGYTF
TGTGCCAGCAGTGAATCTGTTAGCTATGGCTACACCTTC
>TRBV5-1|TRBD1|TRBJ2-1|once|14
CASKNQGTGVEQFF
TGCGCCAGCAAGAACCAGGGGACAGGGGTAGAGCAGTTCTTC
>TRBV27|TRBD1|TRBJ2-7|medium-sized|15
CASSFEGALSREQYF
TGTGCCAGCAGTTTTGAGGGGGCATTGTCTCGGGAGCAGTACTTC
>TRBV11-2|NA|TRBJ2-4|NA|12
CATGPAKNIQYF
TGTGCCACTGGGCCAGCCAAAAACATTCAGTACTTC
>TRBV5-1|NA|TRBJ1-1|NA|13
CASSLGMNTEAFF
TGCGCCAGCAGCTTGGGTATGAACACTGAAGCTTTCTTT
>TRBV19|NA|TRBJ1-4|NA|14
CASSPDRHNEKLFF
TGTGCCAGTAGCCCTGACAGGCATAATGAAAAACTGTTTTTT
>TRBV10-2|TRBD1|TRBJ1-2|NA|13
CASLRQGLYGYTF
TGCGCCAGCCTACGACAGGGACTCTATGGCTACACCTTC